This entry features one TCR beta chain sequence. These data come from a study of blood T cell repertoires in COVID-19. Generated by immunoSEQ multiplex PCR, the TCRdb table keeps only in-frame clones and is missing some. In the table there are about 220,000 clones, around 86% of which are singletons. The germline V gene has CDR1 MNHEY and CDR2 SMNVEV (reference sequence). Trimming took 5 bases from V and 0 from J, leaving 23 bases between them. The CDR3 contains 18 residues. Input material: peripheral blood. The clonotype comes from a human donor in a cohort sampled during active COVID-19. This sequence joins TRBV27 and TRBJ2-7, with D maybe TRBD2 (7 bases). The CDR3 nucleotides are TGTGCCAGCAGTCTCGCAAGGGGGGGCAGGACAAGCTCCTACGAGCAGTACTTC. It translates to CASSLARGGRTSSYEQYF.